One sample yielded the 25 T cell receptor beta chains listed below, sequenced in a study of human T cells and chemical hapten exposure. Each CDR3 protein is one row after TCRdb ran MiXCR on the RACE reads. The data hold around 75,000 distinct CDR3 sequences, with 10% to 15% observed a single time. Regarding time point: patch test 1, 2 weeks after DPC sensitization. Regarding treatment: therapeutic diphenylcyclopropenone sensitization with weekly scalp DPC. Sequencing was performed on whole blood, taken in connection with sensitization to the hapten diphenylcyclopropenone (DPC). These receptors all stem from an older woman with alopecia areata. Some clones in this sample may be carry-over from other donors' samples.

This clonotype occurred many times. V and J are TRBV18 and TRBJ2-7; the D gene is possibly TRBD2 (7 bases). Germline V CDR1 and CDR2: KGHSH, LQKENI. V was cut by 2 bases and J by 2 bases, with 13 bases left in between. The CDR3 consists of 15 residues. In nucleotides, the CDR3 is TGTGCCAGCTCACCAGGGGACGGGGGGCCCTACGAGCAGTACTTC. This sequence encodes CASSPGDGGPYEQYF.

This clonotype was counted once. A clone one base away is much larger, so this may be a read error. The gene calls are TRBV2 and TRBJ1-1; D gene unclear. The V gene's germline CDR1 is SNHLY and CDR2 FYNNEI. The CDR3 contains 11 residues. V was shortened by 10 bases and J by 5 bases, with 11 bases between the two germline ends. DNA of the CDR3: TGTGCCACTCAGGACGAAACTGAAGCTTTCTTT. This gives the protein CATQDETEAFF.

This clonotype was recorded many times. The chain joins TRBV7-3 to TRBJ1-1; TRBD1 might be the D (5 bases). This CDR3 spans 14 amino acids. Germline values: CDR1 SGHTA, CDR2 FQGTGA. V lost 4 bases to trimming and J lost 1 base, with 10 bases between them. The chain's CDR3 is CASSSGHPNTEAFF. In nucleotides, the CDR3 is TGTGCCAGCAGCTCCGGACACCCGAACACTGAAGCTTTCTTT.

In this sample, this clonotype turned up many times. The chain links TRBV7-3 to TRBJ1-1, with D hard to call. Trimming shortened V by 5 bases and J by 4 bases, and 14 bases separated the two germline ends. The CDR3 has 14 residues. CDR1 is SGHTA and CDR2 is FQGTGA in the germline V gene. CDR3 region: CASSRLSGGTEAFF. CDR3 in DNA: TGTGCCAGCAGCCGACTGAGCGGAGGCACTGAAGCTTTCTTT.

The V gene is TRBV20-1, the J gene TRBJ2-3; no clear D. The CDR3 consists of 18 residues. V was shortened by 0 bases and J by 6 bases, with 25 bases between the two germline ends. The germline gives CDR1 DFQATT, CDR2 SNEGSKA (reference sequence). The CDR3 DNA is TGCAGTGCTAGAGATCGGAGCCCCCACTTTCCCCTGGGGGATACGCAGTATTTT. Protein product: CSARDRSPHFPLGDTQYF.

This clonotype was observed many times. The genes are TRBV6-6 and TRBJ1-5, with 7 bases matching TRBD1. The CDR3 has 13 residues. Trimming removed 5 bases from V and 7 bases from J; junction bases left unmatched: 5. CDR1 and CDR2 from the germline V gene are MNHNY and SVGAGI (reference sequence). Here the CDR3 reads CASSQQGNQPQHF. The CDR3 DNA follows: TGTGCCAGCAGTCAACAGGGGAACCAGCCCCAGCATTTT.

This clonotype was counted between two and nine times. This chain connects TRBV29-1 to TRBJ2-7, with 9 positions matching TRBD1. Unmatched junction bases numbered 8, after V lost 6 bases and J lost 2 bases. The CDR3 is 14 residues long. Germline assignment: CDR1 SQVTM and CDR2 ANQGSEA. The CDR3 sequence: CSVAQGQGAYEQYF. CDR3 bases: TGCAGCGTCGCTCAGGGACAGGGTGCCTACGAGCAGTACTTC.

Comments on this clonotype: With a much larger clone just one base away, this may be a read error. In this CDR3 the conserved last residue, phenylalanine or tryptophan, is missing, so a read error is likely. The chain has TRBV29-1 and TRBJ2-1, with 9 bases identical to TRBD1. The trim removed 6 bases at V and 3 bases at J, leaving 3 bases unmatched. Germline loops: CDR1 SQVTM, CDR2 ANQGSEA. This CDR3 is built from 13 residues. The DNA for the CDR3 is TGCAGCGTCCCGGGACAGGGCTACAATGAGCAGTTCTAC. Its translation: CSVPGQGYNEQFY.

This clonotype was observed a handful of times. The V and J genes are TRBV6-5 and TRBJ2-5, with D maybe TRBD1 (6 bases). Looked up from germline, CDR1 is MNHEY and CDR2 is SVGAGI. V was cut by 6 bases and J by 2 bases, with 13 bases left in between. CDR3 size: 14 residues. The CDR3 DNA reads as TGTGCCAGCAGCCGGTTCAGGGGTCAAGAGACCCAGTACTTC. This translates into CASSRFRGQETQYF.

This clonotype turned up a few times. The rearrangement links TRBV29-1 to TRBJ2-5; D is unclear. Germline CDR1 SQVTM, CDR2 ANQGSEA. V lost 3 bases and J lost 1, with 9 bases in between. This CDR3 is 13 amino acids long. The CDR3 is CSVDLDLQETQYF. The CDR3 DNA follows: TGCAGCGTTGACCTAGACCTCCAAGAGACCCAGTACTTC.

The CDR3 region is CASSPRMGHTEAFF. DNA for the CDR3: TGCGCCAGCAGCCCACGGATGGGGCACACTGAAGCTTTCTTT. The chain employs TRBV5-1 and TRBJ1-1; tentatively, D is TRBD1 (5 bases). Trimming stripped 4 bases from V and 3 bases from J, with 13 bases between. Per germline, CDR1 SGHRS and CDR2 YFSETQ. The CDR3 extends over 14 amino acids.

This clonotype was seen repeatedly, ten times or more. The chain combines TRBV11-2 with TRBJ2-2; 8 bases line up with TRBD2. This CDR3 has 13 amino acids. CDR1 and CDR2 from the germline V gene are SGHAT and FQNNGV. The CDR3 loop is CAARGANTGELFF. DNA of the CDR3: TGTGCTGCGCGGGGGGCGAACACCGGGGAGCTGTTTTTT.

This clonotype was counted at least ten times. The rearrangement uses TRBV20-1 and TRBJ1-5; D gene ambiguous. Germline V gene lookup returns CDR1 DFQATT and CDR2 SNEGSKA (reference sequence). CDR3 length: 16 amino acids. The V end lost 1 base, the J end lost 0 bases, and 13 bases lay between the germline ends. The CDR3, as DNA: TGCAGTGCTAGAGTGTCCACGGCACTTAGCAATCAGCCCCAGCATTTT. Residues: CSARVSTALSNQPQHF.

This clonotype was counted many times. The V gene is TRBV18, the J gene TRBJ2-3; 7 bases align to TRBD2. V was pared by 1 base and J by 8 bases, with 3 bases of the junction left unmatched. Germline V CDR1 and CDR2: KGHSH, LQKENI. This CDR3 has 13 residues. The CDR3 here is CASSPREGLTQYF. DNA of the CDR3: TGTGCCAGCTCACCACGGGAGGGGCTTACGCAGTATTTT.

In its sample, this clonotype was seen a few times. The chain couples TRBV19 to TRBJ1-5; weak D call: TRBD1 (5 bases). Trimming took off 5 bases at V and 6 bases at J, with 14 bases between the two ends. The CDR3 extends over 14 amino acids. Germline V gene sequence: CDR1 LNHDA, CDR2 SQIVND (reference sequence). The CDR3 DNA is TGTGCCAGTAGTCGCCAGGCGGGGCCTCAGCCCCAGCATTTT. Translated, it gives CASSRQAGPQPQHF.

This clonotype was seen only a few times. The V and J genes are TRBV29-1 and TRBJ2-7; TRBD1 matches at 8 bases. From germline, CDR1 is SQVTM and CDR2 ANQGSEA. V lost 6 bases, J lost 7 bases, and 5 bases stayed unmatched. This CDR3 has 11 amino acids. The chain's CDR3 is CSVDRVGEQYF. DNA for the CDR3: TGCAGCGTGGACAGGGTGGGTGAGCAGTACTTC.

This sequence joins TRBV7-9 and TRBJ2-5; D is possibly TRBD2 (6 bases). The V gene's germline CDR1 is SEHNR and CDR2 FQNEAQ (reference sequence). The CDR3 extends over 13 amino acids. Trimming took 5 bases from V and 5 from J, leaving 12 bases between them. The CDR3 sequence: CASSQEGEETQYF. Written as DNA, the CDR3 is TGTGCCAGCAGCCAGGAGGGCGAGGAGACCCAGTACTTC.

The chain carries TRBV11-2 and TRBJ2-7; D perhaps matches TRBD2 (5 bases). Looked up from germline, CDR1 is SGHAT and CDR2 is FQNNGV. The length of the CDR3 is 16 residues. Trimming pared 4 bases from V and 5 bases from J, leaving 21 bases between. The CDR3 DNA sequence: TGTGCCAGCAGCTCCCAACCGCGGGCCGCTGGGGACGAGCAGTACTTC. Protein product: CASSSQPRAAGDEQYF.

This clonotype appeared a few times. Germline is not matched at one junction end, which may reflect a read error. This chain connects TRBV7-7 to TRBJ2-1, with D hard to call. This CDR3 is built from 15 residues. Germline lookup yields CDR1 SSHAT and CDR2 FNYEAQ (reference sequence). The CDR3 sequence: CASSPSHGTYNEQFF. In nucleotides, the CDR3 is TGTGCTAGCAGCCCATCCCACGGTACCTACAATGAGCAGTTCTTC. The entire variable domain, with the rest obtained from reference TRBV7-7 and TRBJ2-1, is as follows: GAGVSQSPRYKVTKRGQDVTLRCDPISSHATLYWYQQALGQGPEFLTYFNYEAQPDKSGLPSDRFSAERPEGSISTLTIQRTEQRDSAMYRCASSPSHGTYNEQFFGPGTRLTVL.

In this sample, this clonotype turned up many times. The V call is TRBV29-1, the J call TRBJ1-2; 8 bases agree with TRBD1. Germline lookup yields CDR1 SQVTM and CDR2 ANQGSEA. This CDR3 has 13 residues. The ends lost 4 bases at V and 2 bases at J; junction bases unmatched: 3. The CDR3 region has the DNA TGCAGCGTTGCTGGACAGGGAAACTATGGCTACACCTTC. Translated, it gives CSVAGQGNYGYTF.

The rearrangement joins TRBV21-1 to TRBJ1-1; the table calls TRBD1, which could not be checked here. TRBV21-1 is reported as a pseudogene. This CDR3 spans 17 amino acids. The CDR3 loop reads CASSTRYTGTANTEAFF. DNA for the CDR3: TGTGCCAGCAGCACAAGGTATACAGGGACGGCGAACACTGAAGCTTTCTTT.

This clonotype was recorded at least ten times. CDR3 DNA sequence: TGTGCCAGCAGCCAGGACACGGGGGATTCCTACGAGCAGTACTTC. Translation gives CASSQDTGDSYEQYF. The chain joins TRBV6-6 to TRBJ2-7; weak D call: TRBD2 (6 bases). CDR3 size: 15 residues. The V end was cut by 6 bases, the J end by 1 base, with 16 bases between. Germline CDR1 and CDR2: MNHNY and SVGAGI (reference sequence).

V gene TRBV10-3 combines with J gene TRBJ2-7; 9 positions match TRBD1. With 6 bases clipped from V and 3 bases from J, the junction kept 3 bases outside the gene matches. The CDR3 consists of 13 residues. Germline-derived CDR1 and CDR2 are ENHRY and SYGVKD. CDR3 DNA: TGTGCCATCAGGGGGACAGGGATCTACGAGCAGTACTTC. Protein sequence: CAIRGTGIYEQYF.

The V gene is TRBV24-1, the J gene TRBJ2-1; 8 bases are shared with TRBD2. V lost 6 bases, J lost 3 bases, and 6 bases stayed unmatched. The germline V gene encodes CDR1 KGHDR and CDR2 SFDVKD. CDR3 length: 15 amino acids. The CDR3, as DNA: TGTGCCACCAGTCAAGCGGGGGCCAACTACAATGAGCAGTTCTTC. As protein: CATSQAGANYNEQFF.

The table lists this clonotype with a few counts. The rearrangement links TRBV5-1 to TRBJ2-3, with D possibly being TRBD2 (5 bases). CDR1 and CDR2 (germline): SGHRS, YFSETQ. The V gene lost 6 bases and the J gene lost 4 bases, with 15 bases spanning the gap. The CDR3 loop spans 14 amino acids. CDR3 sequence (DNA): TGCGCCAGCAATTTCGAGGGTTCCGCAGATACGCAGTATTTT. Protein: CASNFEGSADTQYF.